These T cell receptor beta chains were read from a single sample in a study of Ad26.COV2.S vaccination and SARS-CoV-2 variants. Profiled with immunoSEQ multiplex PCR; TCRdb holds only in-frame clones, not every one. The sample yields around 450,000 clones, 80% to 95% seen once. The specimen was peripheral blood, collected in a trial of Ad26.COV2.S vaccine versus placebo. All receptors derive from a person between 18 and 65 years old who received the Ad26.COV2.S COVID-19 vaccine or a placebo. Each CDR3 is given with its conserved first and last residue. The order of the fields is V gene, CDR3 protein.

>TRBV7-2
CASSLVGGGTSGAYEQYF
>TRBV18
CASSPETGPGYYEQYF
>TRBV2
CASRQISYNEQFF
>TRBV14
CASSQGPPGSTDTQYF
>TRBV9
CASSVGHRVPYNEQFF
>TRBV4-3
CASSKGLAGLETQYF
>TRBV5-1
CASSFSGVDEKLFF
>TRBV6-5
CASSSPGQGYEQYF
>TRBV4-1
CASSQSGLAGGAGELFF
>TRBV6-5
CASRLRASNTGELFF
>TRBV24-1
CATSDWTNNEQFF
>TRBV27
CASSFRVPGELFF
>TRBV11-3
CASSPRGTNTGELFF
>TRBV7-8
CASSLGGAGGSYNEQFF
>TRBV18
CASSPPSLPSGYTF
>TRBV28
CASSSNGGVQTMNTEAFF
>TRBV2
CASSLKETQYF
>TRBV5-1
CASSLATGRTDTQYF
>TRBV9
CASSVGPGNSPLHF
>TRBV2
CATNRMMNTEAFF
>TRBV6-5
CASSYSHRNNYGYTF
>TRBV6-6
CASSIGQEVEAFF